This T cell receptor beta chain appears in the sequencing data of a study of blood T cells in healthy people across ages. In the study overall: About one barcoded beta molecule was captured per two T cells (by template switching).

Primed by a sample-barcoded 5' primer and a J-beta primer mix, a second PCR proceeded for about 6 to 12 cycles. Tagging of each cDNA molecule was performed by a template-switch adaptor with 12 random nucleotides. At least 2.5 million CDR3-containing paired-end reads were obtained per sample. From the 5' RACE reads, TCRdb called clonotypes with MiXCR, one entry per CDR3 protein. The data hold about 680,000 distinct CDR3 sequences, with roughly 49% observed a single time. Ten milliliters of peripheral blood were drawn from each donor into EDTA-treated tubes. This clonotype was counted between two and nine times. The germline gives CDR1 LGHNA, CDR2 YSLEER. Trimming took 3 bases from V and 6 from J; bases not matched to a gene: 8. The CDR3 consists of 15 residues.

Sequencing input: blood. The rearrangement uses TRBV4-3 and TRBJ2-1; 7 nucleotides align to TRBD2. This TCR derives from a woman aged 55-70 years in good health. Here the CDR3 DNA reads TGCGCCAGCAGCCAGCTAGCGGTGGGAGGCAATGAGCAGTTCTTC. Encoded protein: CASSQLAVGGNEQFF.